This T cell receptor beta chain is drawn from a study of T cell repertoires in cytomegalovirus infection. Whole-study context: In public TCR beta signatures, there were indications of both CMV infection and matching HLA type.

TCRdb used MiXCR to reprocess the reads, holding one entry per CDR3 protein. The sample contains about 310,000 distinct CDR3 sequences, roughly 15% of which appear only once. Germline-derived CDR1 and CDR2 are SEHNR and FQNEAQ (reference sequence). CDR3 size: 14 residues. V was clipped by 5 bases and J by 1 base, with 12 bases between them. This clonotype was seen many times. As yet, its antigen is unknown. Overall study results and limits: In two of eight donors, the top clonotype was HLA-C-restricted CMV-specific.

The chain couples TRBV7-9 to TRBJ2-7, with a weak D call TRBD1 (5 bases). This receptor was taken from a human donor in good health (CMV status not recorded). Some clones in this sample may be carry-over from other donors' samples. The sequenced material came from PBMCs. Here the CDR3 DNA reads TGTGCCAGCAGCGGGGCGTGGGGTTCCTACGAGCAGTACTTC. Protein product: CASSGAWGSYEQYF. The full variable domain, rest sourced from reference TRBV7-9 and TRBJ2-7, is DTGVSQNPRHKITKRGQNVTFRCDPISEHNRLYWYRQTLGQGPEFLTYFQNEAQLEKSRLLSDRFSAERPKGSFSTLEIQRTEQGDSAMYLCASSGAWGSYEQYFGPGTRLTVT.